This is a list of T cell receptor beta chains from one sample in a study of blood T cells in healthy people across ages. TCRdb called the 5' RACE reads again in MiXCR, with one record for every CDR3 protein. The sample yields roughly 500,000 distinct CDR3 sequences, approximately 25% seen once. The sample comprised blood. Receptors originate from a woman aged 65 to 85 in good health. Each CDR3 is given without its conserved first and last residue. D genes are given only for firm matches.

j_call v_call cdr3_length d_call cdr3_aa
TRBJ2-1 TRBV7-9 13 . ASSFLTNSYNEQF
TRBJ1-2 TRBV14 14 . ASSQGRELPGYGYT
TRBJ1-5 TRBV18 14 TRBD1 ASSQKQTGFSQPQH
TRBJ2-5 TRBV5-1 12 TRBD1 ASSSGQVQETQY
TRBJ1-1 TRBV5-8 14 TRBD1 ASSAYRGRVNTEAF
TRBJ2-5 TRBV28 12 TRBD2 ASKFLAGGETQY
TRBJ1-5 TRBV9 13 . ASSASGTNNQPQH
TRBJ2-2 TRBV30 12 . AWSVERDTGELF
TRBJ2-1 TRBV7-2 13 TRBD1 ASSLSGQYYNEQF
TRBJ2-3 TRBV7-2 14 . ASSYLARPSSYTQY
TRBJ2-1 TRBV6-5 13 . ASSYEGNSYNEQF
TRBJ1-2 TRBV6-2/TRBV6-3 10 TRBD1 ASCDRVVAYT
TRBJ1-1 TRBV4-3 12 TRBD1 ASSQEQGRVEAF
TRBJ2-5 TRBV5-1 14 . ASSPRRAADEETQY
TRBJ1-2 TRBV5-1 13 . ASSSTGMPNYGYT
TRBJ2-2 TRBV30 13 . AWSGPVVGTGELF
TRBJ1-2 TRBV6-5 9 . ASSTIGGYT
TRBJ1-4 TRBV6-1 14 . ASSIRSTGRNEKPF
TRBJ1-5 TRBV6-2/TRBV6-3 11 . ASSQNKDQPQH
TRBJ2-7 TRBV28 11 . ASNKEGAIEQY
. TRBV7-2 12 . ANSNRDGPYEQY
TRBJ1-3 TRBV4-1 14 TRBD1 ASSQTQGVSGNTIY
TRBJ2-5 TRBV3-1 10 . ASSFRTETQY
TRBJ1-2 TRBV7-2 11 . ASSPFPGLGYT
. TRBV20-1 12 . SADQVNQKGEQF
TRBJ2-5 TRBV7-8 13 . ASSSQGGGRETQY
. TRBV7-2 12 . ASSLVVGYETQY
TRBJ1-3 TRBV7-2 14 TRBD1 ASSLGPTGGGNTIY
TRBJ2-7 TRBV4-3 12 . ASSQDTQKHEQY
TRBJ1-1 TRBV29-1 10 . SVYRDGTEAF
TRBJ2-7 TRBV5-1 10 . ASSLFSYEQY
TRBJ1-6 TRBV18 13 . ASSPRGLLNSPLH
TRBJ2-5 TRBV5-1 13 . ASSSLTGGEETQY
TRBJ2-6 TRBV20-1 12 . SAGHSSGANVLT
TRBJ2-7 TRBV7-2 11 . ASSLHRDGEQY
TRBJ1-6 TRBV20-1 13 TRBD1 SARVGGQGNSPLH
TRBJ2-1 TRBV9 12 TRBD1 ASSAPSSTGSRF
TRBJ1-2 TRBV6-5 11 . ASSYSDSYGYT
TRBJ1-1 TRBV7-9 11 . ASSLSQLTEAF
TRBJ2-3 TRBV7-2 13 . ASSLASSSPDTQY
TRBJ2-7 TRBV25-1 11 TRBD1 ASRGDRAHEQY
TRBJ1-4 TRBV5-1 12 TRBD1 ASSQGAVNEKLF
TRBJ2-5 TRBV21-1 17 . ASSKSTGTSGGADETQY
TRBJ2-5 TRBV5-1 15 TRBD2 ASSLDQSGGDRETQY
TRBJ2-2 TRBV11-2 12 . ASSSPTNTGELF
TRBJ1-2 TRBV29-1 10 . SVGQEPGGYT
TRBJ2-4 TRBV2 19 . ASSEALQGPSYLPKGNIQY
. TRBV7-3 12 TRBD2 ASSLKDGGEEQF
TRBJ2-1 TRBV7-3 14 TRBD2 ASSLWTSGGYNEQF